This T cell receptor (beta chain) originates from a study of T cell repertoires in cytomegalovirus infection. Study in general: CMV epitopes in the study were HLA-C-restricted (recently identified) and HLA-B-restricted (well studied).

Worth noting for this clonotype: The antigen is undetermined.

This CDR3 is built from 11 residues. Between the trimmed V and J ends, which lost 3 bases and 9 bases, there was a span of 9 bases. Germline V gene lookup returns CDR1 SGDLS and CDR2 YYNGEE. TCRdb re-called the reads through MiXCR, storing one row per CDR3 protein. The sample carries about 130,000 distinct CDR3 sequences, 25% to 35% recorded once. Study-level findings and limits: CMV-specific TCR beta clonotypes restricted by HLA-C were the ones dominating the ex vivo response. CMV carriers with the relevant HLA were identified by cumulative public TCR beta family frequency.

This rearrangement joins TRBV9 to TRBJ1-2; D gene ambiguous. The source was CD8+ T cells from cultured PBMCs, collected from culture after CMV antigen stimulation. This receptor was taken from a human donor in good health (CMV status not recorded). Some clones in this sample may be carry-over from other donors' samples. This CDR3 reads CASSADGRYTF. The CDR3 nucleotides are TGTGCCAGCAGCGCGGACGGACGCTACACCTTC.